Listed here are 32 T cell receptor beta chains from one sample, sequenced in a study of T cells in Graves' hyperthyroidism and ophthalmopathy. The TCR beta CDR3 regions underwent amplification using RNA transcripts as the source. The study used the HTBI primer set for a first-round RT-PCR of the TCR CDR3. TCRdb re-called the multiplex PCR reads with MiXCR, one entry per CDR3 protein. The sample holds about 680,000 distinct CDR3 sequences; about 35% are singletons and the top ten take 31%. Sequencing was done on a sample of blood. The receptors derive from a woman between 40 and 55 years old with Graves' hyperthyroidism.

This clonotype was seen many times. The germline gene is not matched at one end of the junction; a read error may be the cause. The J gene is TRBJ1-1, the V gene TRBV29-1; D ambiguous. CDR3 length equals 11 residues. CDR1 is SQVTM, CDR2 ANQGSEA, per germline. For the CDR3, the DNA is TGCAGCGTTGAGCTAACTTACTTACGGCTCTTT. Protein sequence: CSVELTYLRLF. The entire variable domain, with the rest obtained from reference TRBV29-1 and TRBJ1-1, is as follows: SAVISQKPSRDICQRGTSLTIQCQVDSQVTMMFWYRQQPGQSLTLIATANQGSEATYESGFVIDKFPISRPNLTFSTLTVSNMSPEDSSIYLCSVELTYLRLFGQGTRLTVV.

The chain joins TRBV9 to TRBJ2-7; TRBD2 might be the D (5 bases). V was shortened by 4 bases and J by 2 bases, with 13 bases between the two germline ends. The CDR3 is made up of 14 amino acids. Germline assignment: CDR1 SGDLS and CDR2 YYNGEE. CDR3 region: CASSQGTRTYEQYF. The CDR3 region has the DNA TGTGCCAGCAGCCAAGGTACTAGAACCTACGAGCAGTACTTC.

This clonotype was recorded a few times. The chain is built from TRBV11-2 and TRBJ2-3, with D unresolved. V gave up 2 bases and J gave up 0 bases, with 12 bases separating them. This CDR3 contains 16 residues. Per the germline V gene, CDR1 is SGHAT and CDR2 is FQNNGV. In nucleotides, the CDR3 is TGTGCCAGCAGCTTATTTTTGGGCCGTAGCACAGATACGCAGTATTTT. Its protein product is CASSLFLGRSTDTQYF.

This clonotype was counted only a few times. The rearrangement links TRBV4-1 to TRBJ1-1; no reliable D call. Trimming took 8 bases from V and 4 from J, leaving 14 bases between them. The CDR3 runs to 13 residues. Germline V gene sequence: CDR1 MGHRA, CDR2 YSYEKL. The CDR3 is CASQGVGGTEAFF. The DNA for the CDR3 is TGCGCCAGCCAAGGCGTTGGAGGCACTGAAGCTTTCTTT.

This clonotype was seen ten or more times. This chain uses TRBV10-3 with TRBJ1-1; no reliable D call. Trimming shortened V by 7 bases and J by 5 bases, and 14 bases separated the two germline ends. The CDR3 has 13 amino acids. Germline V gene data show CDR1 as ENHRY and CDR2 as SYGVKD. The CDR3 DNA reads TGTGCCATCACCGAGAGAGGAGGAACTGAAGCTTTCTTT. It is translated as CAITERGGTEAFF.

Points on this clonotype: Being one base from a much bigger clone, this may be a read error. The chain uses TRBV24-1 and TRBJ1-5, with D uncertain. With 4 bases removed from V and 10 bases from J, the gap between germline ends came to 13 bases. The CDR3 totals 13 residues. Germline-derived CDR1 and CDR2 are KGHDR and SFDVKD. DNA of the CDR3: TGTGCCACCAGTGACCTTATTCGGGGACCCCAGCATTTT. Translating it yields CATSDLIRGPQHF.

The rearrangement links TRBV7-2 to TRBJ2-5; the D gene is possibly TRBD2 (7 bases). The length of the CDR3 is 13 residues. The germline CDR1 and CDR2 sequences are SGHTA and FQGNSA. The ends were cut back, 8 bases at V and 5 bases at J, with 15 bases in the middle. The CDR3 spells CASVRAGAETQYF. The CDR3 DNA is TGTGCCAGCGTCCGGGCGGGGGCGGAGACCCAGTACTTC.

The chain carries TRBV24-1 and TRBJ2-3, with D possibly TRBD1 on 5 matching bases. Trimming shortened V by 0 bases and J by 4 bases, and 13 bases separated the two germline ends. Germline V gives CDR1 KGHDR, CDR2 SFDVKD. There are 16 residues in the CDR3. The CDR3 here is CATSDLDFEGADTQYF. The DNA of the CDR3 is TGTGCCACCAGTGATTTGGACTTCGAAGGGGCAGATACGCAGTATTTT.

This clonotype was counted many times. The J gene is TRBJ1-1, the V gene TRBV7-8; the match to TRBD1 covers 9 bases. The CDR3 extends over 15 amino acids. CDR1 and CDR2 from the germline V gene are SGHVS and FQNEAQ. V gave up 4 bases and J gave up 6 bases; unmatched junction bases: 9. CDR3 sequence (DNA): TGTGCCAGCAGCTACGGGACAGGGATGGACGCTGAAGCTTTCTTT. This translates into CASSYGTGMDAEAFF.

There are many counts of this clonotype. V is TRBV4-2 and J is TRBJ1-4; D unresolved. This CDR3 comprises 15 residues. Germline V gives CDR1 LGHNA, CDR2 YNFKEQ. Trimming removed 1 base from V and 5 bases from J, with 11 bases in between. CDR3 in amino acids: CASSQVGGNNEKLFF. CDR3 nucleotides: TGTGCCAGCAGCCAAGTGGGTGGAAACAATGAAAAACTGTTTTTT.

Details on this clonotype: At one of its ends the junction is not consistent with the germline gene, which may arise from a read error. The chain carries TRBV5-1 and TRBJ2-5; 8 bases line up with TRBD2. Per the germline V gene, CDR1 is SGHRS and CDR2 is YFSETQ. CDR3 length: 17 residues. The CDR3 loop reads CASTPLGIAGRPETQYF. CDR3 DNA sequence: TGTGCCAGCACCCCTTTGGGGATAGCGGGGCGGCCGGAGACCCAGTACTTC.

This clonotype was observed at least ten times. The genes are TRBV15 and TRBJ1-1; 7 positions agree with TRBD1. With 3 bases clipped from V and 1 base from J, the junction kept 5 bases outside the gene matches. Per germline, CDR1 LNHNV and CDR2 YYDKDF (reference sequence). The CDR3 sequence is 15 residues long. The CDR3 DNA sequence: TGTGCCACCAGCAGCGGGGACAGCTGGAACACTGAAGCTTTCTTT. As protein: CATSSGDSWNTEAFF.

This rearrangement joins TRBV29-1 to TRBJ1-3; no reliable D call. Germline V gives CDR1 SQVTM, CDR2 ANQGSEA. This CDR3 has 12 residues. With 6 bases removed from V and 7 bases from J, the gap between germline ends came to 13 bases. CDR3 in DNA: TGCAGCGTCCCTAGAGACGGGAACACCATATATTTT. Translating gives CSVPRDGNTIYF. Together with reference TRBV29-1 and TRBJ1-3, the CDR3 gives the full variable domain: SAVISQKPSRDICQRGTSLTIQCQVDSQVTMMFWYRQQPGQSLTLIATANQGSEATYESGFVIDKFPISRPNLTFSTLTVSNMSPEDSSIYLCSVPRDGNTIYFGEGSWLTVV.

The sample holds one count of this clonotype. The gene calls are TRBV29-1 and TRBJ1-2; maybe TRBD1 (6 bases). Germline CDR1 SQVTM, CDR2 ANQGSEA. The CDR3 covers 12 residues. With 7 bases removed from V and 8 bases from J, the gap between germline ends came to 17 bases. The CDR3, as DNA: TGCAGCGGGATACAGGGTTCGGGGGGCTACACCTTC. It encodes CSGIQGSGGYTF.

This clonotype has only a few counts. The chain combines TRBV5-1 with TRBJ2-7, with TRBD2 matching over 13 bases. This CDR3 spans 14 amino acids. Germline lookup yields CDR1 SGHRS and CDR2 YFSETQ. V gave up 4 bases and J gave up 12 bases; unmatched junction bases: 10. The CDR3 region has the DNA TGCGCCAGCAGCCGGCCGGGACTAGCGGGAAGGCGGTACTTC. Protein: CASSRPGLAGRRYF.

This clonotype was seen repeatedly, ten times or more. The chain combines TRBV15 with TRBJ1-1, with no clear D. The V gene lost 0 bases and the J gene lost 6 bases, with 8 bases spanning the gap. From germline, CDR1 is LNHNV and CDR2 YYDKDF (reference sequence). This CDR3 is 13 amino acids long. CDR3 amino acids: CATSRDRSAEAFF. For the CDR3, the DNA is TGTGCCACCAGCAGAGATCGGAGTGCTGAAGCTTTCTTT.

The rearrangement links TRBV6-6 to TRBJ1-2, with D unclear. V was cut by 6 bases and J by 5 bases, with 22 bases left in between. The CDR3 runs to 16 residues. Looked up from germline, CDR1 is MNHNY and CDR2 is SVGAGI (reference sequence). CDR3 region: CASSPRSGGSRYGYTF. The CDR3 DNA reads TGTGCCAGCAGCCCCAGGAGCGGTGGCAGCAGATATGGCTACACCTTC.

The chain uses TRBV11-2 and TRBJ1-6; TRBD1 matches 7 bases. This CDR3 is built from 17 residues. Germline CDR1 reads SGHAT; CDR2 reads FQNNGV. V lost 1 base, J lost 6 bases, and 9 bases stayed unmatched. The CDR3 is CASSLAGGVVFNSPLHF. Here the CDR3 DNA reads TGTGCCAGCAGCTTAGCAGGGGGAGTCGTTTTTAATTCACCCCTCCACTTT.

This chain links TRBV7-9 with TRBJ2-3, with 8 bases identical to TRBD1. The CDR3 contains 16 residues. The germline V gene encodes CDR1 SEHNR and CDR2 FQNEAQ (reference sequence). V shed 1 base, J shed 2 bases, and the junction held 5 bases outside the gene matches. The CDR3 loop is CASSLGQGQTTDTQYF. Written as DNA, the CDR3 is TGTGCCAGCAGCTTAGGACAGGGGCAGACCACAGATACGCAGTATTTT.

The J gene is TRBJ1-2, the V gene TRBV29-1, with a possible D match to TRBD1 (5 bases). Germline V CDR1 and CDR2: SQVTM, ANQGSEA. The CDR3 loop spans 14 amino acids. Trimming took 7 bases from V and 7 from J, leaving 22 bases between them. In DNA form, the CDR3 reads TGCAGCGGCATCCGGGATCCACTTGGGGCTGGCTACACCTTC. It specifies CSGIRDPLGAGYTF.

With regard to this clonotype: A much larger clone is a single base away; this may be a read error. J is TRBJ2-5 and V is TRBV6-5; no reliable D call. Germline CDR1 is MNHEY and CDR2 is SVGAGI. The CDR3 covers 15 residues. The CDR3 loop reads CASGYGRTARETQYF. CDR3 coding DNA: TGTGCCAGCGGTTACGGCCGCACCGCACGAGAGACCCAGTACTTC.

This clonotype was picked up a small number of times. The chain has TRBV7-2 and TRBJ2-7, with D perhaps matching TRBD1 (6 bases). This CDR3 is 16 amino acids long. V was cut by 1 base and J by 4 bases, with 17 bases left in between. Germline V gene data show CDR1 as SGHTA and CDR2 as FQGNSA. CDR3 in amino acids: CASSLDLYQGLYEQYF. CDR3 bases: TGTGCCAGCAGCTTAGATCTCTACCAGGGGTTATACGAGCAGTACTTC.

This chain uses TRBV7-2 with TRBJ1-2; no clear D gene. CDR1 and CDR2 from the germline V gene are SGHTA and FQGNSA. This CDR3 comprises 14 residues. V was shortened by 5 bases and J by 4 bases, with 14 bases between the two germline ends. CDR3 DNA sequence: TGTGCCAGCAGCCAAGACCAGGAAGTCTATGGCTACACCTTC. It yields the protein CASSQDQEVYGYTF.

This clonotype was counted a few times. The gene calls are TRBV9 and TRBJ1-1, with 9 nucleotides matching TRBD1. From germline, CDR1 is SGDLS and CDR2 YYNGEE. The V gene end was trimmed by 1 base and the J gene end by 4 bases; junction bases not matched to a gene: 8. The CDR3 totals 16 residues. The CDR3 region is CASSVSWDRVGTEAFF. DNA of the CDR3: TGTGCCAGCAGCGTAAGTTGGGACAGGGTGGGCACTGAAGCTTTCTTT.

The CDR3 reads CASSGPGGSYEQYF. DNA of the CDR3: TGTGCCAGCAGCGGACCTGGGGGCTCCTACGAGCAGTACTTC. The chain is built from TRBV9 and TRBJ2-7; D tentatively reads TRBD1 or TRBD2 (5 bases each). The CDR3 extends over 14 amino acids. Per germline, CDR1 SGDLS and CDR2 YYNGEE. Trimming removed 3 bases at V and 0 bases at J, with 10 bases between.

This clonotype was found many times. The rearrangement joins TRBV10-3 to TRBJ2-5; either TRBD1 or TRBD2 may fit D (5 bases each). The CDR3 is 15 amino acids. The germline V and J ends were trimmed by 7 bases and 3 bases, with 18 bases remaining between them. In germline, CDR1 is ENHRY, CDR2 SYGVKD. CDR3 in amino acids: CAITRDLALKETQYF. The DNA of the CDR3 is TGTGCCATCACCAGGGACCTAGCTCTAAAAGAGACCCAGTACTTC.

The chain is built from TRBV7-2 and TRBJ2-5; TRBD1 aligns across 8 bases. The CDR3 length is 17 residues. Germline V gene lookup returns CDR1 SGHTA and CDR2 FQGNSA. V gave up 5 bases and J gave up 4 bases; unmatched junction bases: 15. The CDR3: CASSGPGGGVGRETQYF. CDR3 DNA: TGTGCCAGCAGCGGGCCAGGGGGCGGGGTAGGGAGAGAGACCCAGTACTTC.

This clonotype was seen a few times. V gene TRBV20-1 combines with J gene TRBJ1-4; the D gene is possibly TRBD1 (5 bases). The V gene lost 2 bases and the J gene lost 3 bases, with 13 bases spanning the gap. CDR3 length: 15 amino acids. Looked up from germline, CDR1 is DFQATT and CDR2 is SNEGSKA (reference sequence). The CDR3 DNA reads TGCAGTGCTAGATTAGGCGGGGGGGCTAATGAAAAACTGTTTTTT. Its protein product is CSARLGGGANEKLFF.

Many counts were recorded for this clonotype. CDR3 loop: CASSVSGNTIYF. The CDR3 nucleotides are TGTGCCAGTAGCGTCTCTGGAAACACCATATATTTT. The V call is TRBV11-2, the J call TRBJ1-3, with unresolved D. Trimming pared 9 bases from V and 0 bases from J, leaving 6 bases between. This CDR3 comprises 12 residues. Germline-derived CDR1 and CDR2 are SGHAT and FQNNGV. Full variable domain (remainder filled in from reference TRBV11-2 and TRBJ1-3): EAGVAQSPRYKIIEKRQSVAFWCNPISGHATLYWYQQILGQGPKLLIQFQNNGVVDDSQLPKDRFSAERLKGVDSTLKIQPAKLEDSAVYLCASSVSGNTIYFGEGSWLTVV.

The rearrangement uses TRBV7-2 and TRBJ2-7; 8 positions match TRBD1. The germline V gene has CDR1 SGHTA and CDR2 FQGNSA. The CDR3 totals 14 residues. Germline trimming cut 11 bases from V and 3 bases from J; bases unmatched to any gene: 12. The CDR3 region is CACLSRDRHYEQYF. CDR3 DNA sequence: TGTGCCTGCCTAAGCCGGGACAGGCACTACGAGCAGTACTTC.

J is TRBJ1-2 and V is TRBV2; D not certain. CDR1 and CDR2 from the germline V gene are SNHLY and FYNNEI. Between the trimmed V and J ends, which lost 6 bases and 12 bases, there was a span of 23 bases. The length of the CDR3 is 14 residues. CDR3 in amino acids: CASSYLGRSSGNTF. The DNA for the CDR3 is TGTGCCAGCAGCTACCTCGGAAGAAGCTCTGGAAACACCTTC.

This clonotype came up many times. The chain uses TRBV7-2 and TRBJ2-7; no clear D. Germline values: CDR1 SGHTA, CDR2 FQGNSA. The CDR3 totals 12 residues. Trimming took off 7 bases at V and 1 base at J, with 8 bases between the two ends. DNA of the CDR3: TGTGCCAGCAACGAGCAGTCCTACGAGCAGTACTTC. Its protein is CASNEQSYEQYF. Variable domain in full (rest from reference TRBV7-2 and TRBJ2-7): GAGVSQSPSNKVTEKGKDVELRCDPISGHTALYWYRQSLGQGLEFLIYFQGNSAPDKSGLPSDRFSAERTGGSVSTLTIQRTQQEDSAVYLCASNEQSYEQYFGPGTRLTVT.